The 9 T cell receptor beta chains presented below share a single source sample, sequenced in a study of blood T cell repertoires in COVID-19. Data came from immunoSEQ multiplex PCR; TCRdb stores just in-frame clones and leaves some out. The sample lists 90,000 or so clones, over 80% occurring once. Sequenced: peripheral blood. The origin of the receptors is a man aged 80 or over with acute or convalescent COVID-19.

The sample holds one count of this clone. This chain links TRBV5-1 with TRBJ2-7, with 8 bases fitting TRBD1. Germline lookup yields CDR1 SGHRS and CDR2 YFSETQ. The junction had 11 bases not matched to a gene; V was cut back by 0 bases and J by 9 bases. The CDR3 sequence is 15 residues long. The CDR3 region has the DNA TGCGCCAGCAGCTTGGGTGGGACAGGCCCCCTAGGGCAGTACTTC. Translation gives CASSLGGTGPLGQYF.

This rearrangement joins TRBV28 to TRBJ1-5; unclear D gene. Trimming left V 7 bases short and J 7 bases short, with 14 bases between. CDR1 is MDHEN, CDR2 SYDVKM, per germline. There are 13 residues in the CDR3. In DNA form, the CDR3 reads TGTGCCAGCACCCGGGATTTGTGGCAGCCCCAGCATTTT. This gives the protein CASTRDLWQPQHF. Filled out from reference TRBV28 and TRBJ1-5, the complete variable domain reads DVKVTQSSRYLVKRTGEKVFLECVQDMDHENMFWYRQDPGLGLRLIYFSYDVKMKEKGDIPEGYSVSREKKERFSLILESASTNQTSMYLCASTRDLWQPQHFGDGTRLSIL.

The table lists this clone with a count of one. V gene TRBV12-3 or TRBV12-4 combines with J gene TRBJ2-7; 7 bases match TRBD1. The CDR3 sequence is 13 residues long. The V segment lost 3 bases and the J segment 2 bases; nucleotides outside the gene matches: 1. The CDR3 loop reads CASSFGQAYEQYF. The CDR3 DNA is TGTGCCAGCAGTTTTGGACAGGCCTACGAGCAGTACTTC.

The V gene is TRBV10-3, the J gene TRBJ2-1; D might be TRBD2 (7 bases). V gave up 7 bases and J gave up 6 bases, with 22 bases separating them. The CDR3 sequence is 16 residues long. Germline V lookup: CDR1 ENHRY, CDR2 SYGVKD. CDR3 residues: CAIKGGAEKGTNEQFF. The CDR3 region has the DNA TGTGCCATCAAGGGGGGGGCGGAGAAGGGAACCAATGAGCAGTTCTTC.

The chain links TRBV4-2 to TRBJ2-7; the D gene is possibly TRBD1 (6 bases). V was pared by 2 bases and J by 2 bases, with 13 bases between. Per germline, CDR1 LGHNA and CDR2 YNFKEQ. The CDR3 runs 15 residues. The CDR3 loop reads CASSQSRTAPYEQYF. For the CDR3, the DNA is TGTGCCAGCAGCCAATCTCGGACAGCCCCCTACGAGCAGTACTTC.

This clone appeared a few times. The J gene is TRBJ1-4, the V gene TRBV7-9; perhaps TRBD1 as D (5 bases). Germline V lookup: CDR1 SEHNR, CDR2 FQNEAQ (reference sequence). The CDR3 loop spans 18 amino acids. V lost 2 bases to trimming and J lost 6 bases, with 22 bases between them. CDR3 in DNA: TGTGCCAGCAGCTTATCTATAGCGGCGGGGCGGCCTGATGAAAAACTGTTTTTT. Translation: CASSLSIAAGRPDEKLFF.

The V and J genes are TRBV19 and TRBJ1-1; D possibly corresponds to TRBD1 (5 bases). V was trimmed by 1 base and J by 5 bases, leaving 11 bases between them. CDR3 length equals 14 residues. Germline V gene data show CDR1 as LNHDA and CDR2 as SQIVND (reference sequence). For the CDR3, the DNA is TGTGCCAGTAGTATAGCGGGCGGGGGGACTGAAGCTTTCTTT. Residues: CASSIAGGGTEAFF.

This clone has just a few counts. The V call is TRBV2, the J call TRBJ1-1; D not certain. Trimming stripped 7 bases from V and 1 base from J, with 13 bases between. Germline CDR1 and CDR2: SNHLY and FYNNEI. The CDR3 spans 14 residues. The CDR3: CASISGNSNTEAFF. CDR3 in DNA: TGTGCCAGCATCTCGGGGAATTCGAACACTGAAGCTTTCTTT.

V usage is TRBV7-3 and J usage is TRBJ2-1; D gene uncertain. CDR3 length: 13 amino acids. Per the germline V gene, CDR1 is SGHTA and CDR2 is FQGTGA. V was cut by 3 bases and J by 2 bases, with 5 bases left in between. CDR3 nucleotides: TGTGCCAGCAGCTTGGGCACCTACAATGAGCAGTTCTTC. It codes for CASSLGTYNEQFF.